This T cell receptor beta chain was identified during a study of blood T cell repertoires in COVID-19. Background on the study: Italy, Spain and the United States were the sources of the convalescent and acute COVID-19 samples.

The junction had 4 bases not matched to a gene; V was cut back by 5 bases and J by 0 bases. The CDR3 covers 15 residues. Per germline, CDR1 LGHNA and CDR2 YNFKEQ. Repertoires were generated with immunoSEQ multiplex PCR, while TCRdb's copy carries only in-frame clones and drops some. The table shows some 97,000 clones, with around 90% occurring only once. The sample taken for sequencing was peripheral blood. The TCR was taken from a woman in her sixties or seventies with acute or convalescent COVID-19. The chain joins TRBV4-2 to TRBJ2-3; TRBD2 aligns across 8 bases. CDR3 loop: CASSMTSVSTDTQYF. CDR3 DNA sequence: TGTGCCAGCAGCATGACTAGCGTAAGCACAGATACGCAGTATTTT.